The sequence of this T cell receptor (beta chain) was determined in a study of cytomegalovirus exposure and HLA in healthy donors. CDR1 is SGDLS and CDR2 is YYNGEE in the germline V gene. V lost 0 bases to trimming and J lost 2 bases, with 11 bases between them. The CDR3 covers 15 residues. In the PCR, 60 Vbeta and 13 Jbeta primers were used. Data came from immunoSEQ multiplex PCR; TCRdb stores just in-frame clones and leaves some out. The data contain about 180,000 clones, roughly 82% of them singletons. The sample comprised PBMCs. The clonotype originates from a man aged 40-49 years in good health and CMV-seronegative. This sequence joins TRBV9 and TRBJ2-5; TRBD1 might be the D (6 bases). The DNA of the CDR3 is TGTGCCAGCAGCGTAGGTACGACAGGTCAAGAGACCCAGTACTTC. This gives the protein CASSVGTTGQETQYF.